This T cell receptor (beta chain) was identified in a study of shared clonotypes between healthy human individuals. Study-wide results and limits: Among donors, the sharing of clonotypes was expected to be influenced by sequencing depth.

CDR1 is MDHEN and CDR2 is SYDVKM in the germline V gene. The V end lost 2 bases, the J end lost 2 bases, and 6 bases lay between the germline ends. This CDR3 region has 13 residues. It was on ten immunoSEQ deep assay plates that unsorted PBMC DNA was sequenced. Data came from immunoSEQ multiplex PCR; TCRdb stores just in-frame clones and leaves some out. Among 530,000 or so clones listed, 75% to 80% were seen once. Healthy HIV-negative adults without recent acute infections or vaccinations served as donors. Comments on this clone: Its antigen is unidentified.

The TCR comes from a woman aged 35 to 49 in good health. Some clones in this sample may be carry-over from other donors' samples. Sequenced: PBMCs. The V gene is TRBV28, the J gene TRBJ2-5, with TRBD1 as a possible D gene (5 bases). CDR3 sequence: CASSLQGQETQYF. The DNA for the CDR3 is TGTGCCAGCAGTTTACAGGGTCAAGAGACCCAGTACTTC.